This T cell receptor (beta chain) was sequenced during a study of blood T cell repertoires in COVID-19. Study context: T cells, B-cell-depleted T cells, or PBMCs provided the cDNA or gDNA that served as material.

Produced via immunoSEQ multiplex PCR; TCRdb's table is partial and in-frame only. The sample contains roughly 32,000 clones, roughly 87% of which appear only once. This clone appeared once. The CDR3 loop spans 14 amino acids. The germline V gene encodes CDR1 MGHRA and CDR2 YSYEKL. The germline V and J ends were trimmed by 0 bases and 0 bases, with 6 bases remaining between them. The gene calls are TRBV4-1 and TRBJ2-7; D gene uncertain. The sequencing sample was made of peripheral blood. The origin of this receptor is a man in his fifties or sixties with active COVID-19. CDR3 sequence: CASSQERGSYEQYF. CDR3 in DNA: TGCGCCAGCAGCCAAGAACGCGGCTCCTACGAGCAGTACTTC.